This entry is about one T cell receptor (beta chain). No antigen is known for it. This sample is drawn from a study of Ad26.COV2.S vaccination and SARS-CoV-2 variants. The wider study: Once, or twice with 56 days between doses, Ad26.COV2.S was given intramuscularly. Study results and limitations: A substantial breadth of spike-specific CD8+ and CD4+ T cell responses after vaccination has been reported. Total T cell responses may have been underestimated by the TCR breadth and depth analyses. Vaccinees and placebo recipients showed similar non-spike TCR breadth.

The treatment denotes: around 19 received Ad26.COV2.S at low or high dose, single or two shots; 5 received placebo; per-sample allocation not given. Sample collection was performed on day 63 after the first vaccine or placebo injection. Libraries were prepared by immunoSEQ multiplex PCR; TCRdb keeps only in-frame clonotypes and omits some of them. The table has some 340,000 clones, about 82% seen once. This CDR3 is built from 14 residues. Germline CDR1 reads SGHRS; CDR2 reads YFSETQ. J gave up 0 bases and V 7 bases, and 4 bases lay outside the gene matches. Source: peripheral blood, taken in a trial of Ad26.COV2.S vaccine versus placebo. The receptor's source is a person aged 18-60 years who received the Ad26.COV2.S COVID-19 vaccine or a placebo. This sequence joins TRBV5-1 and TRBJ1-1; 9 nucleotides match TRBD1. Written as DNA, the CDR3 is TGCGCCAGCCAAGGACAGGGGATGAACACTGAAGCTTTCTTT. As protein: CASQGQGMNTEAFF.